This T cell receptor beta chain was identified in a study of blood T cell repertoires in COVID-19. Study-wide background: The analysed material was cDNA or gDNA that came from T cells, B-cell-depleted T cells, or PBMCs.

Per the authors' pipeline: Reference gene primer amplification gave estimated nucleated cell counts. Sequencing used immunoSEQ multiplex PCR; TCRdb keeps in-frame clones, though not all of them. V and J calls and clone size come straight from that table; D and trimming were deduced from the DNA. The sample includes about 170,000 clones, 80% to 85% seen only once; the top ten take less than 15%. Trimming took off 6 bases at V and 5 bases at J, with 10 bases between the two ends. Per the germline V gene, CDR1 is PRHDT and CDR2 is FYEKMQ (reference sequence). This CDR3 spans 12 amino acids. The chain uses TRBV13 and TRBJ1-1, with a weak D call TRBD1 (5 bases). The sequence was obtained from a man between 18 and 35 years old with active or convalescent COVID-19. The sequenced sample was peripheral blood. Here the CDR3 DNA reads TGTGCCAGCAGGGGCGGGGGGACTGAAGCTTTCTTT. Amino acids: CASRGGGTEAFF.